The 30 T cell receptor beta chains below were found in one sample sequenced in a study of T cells after posttransplantation cyclophosphamide. Sampled 1 year posttransplant, controls received myeloablative marrow transplants, methotrexate and a calcineurin inhibitor. The table came from immunoSEQ multiplex PCR; TCRdb's copy has only in-frame clones and leaves some out. The data hold roughly 16,000 clones, with 85% observed a single time. Source: PBMCs, taken after allogeneic stem cell transplant with calcineurin inhibitor and methotrexate. All receptors come from a female patient aged 18-29 years who received an allogeneic stem cell transplant from an unrelated donor, was CMV-positive, and had acute and chronic GVHD. Some T cells may be supplied by the graft donor.

This clone was seen once. The chain uses TRBV28 and TRBJ2-1; tentative D call: TRBD2 (6 bases). V dropped 3 bases and J dropped 3 bases, with 15 bases sitting between them. Germline loops: CDR1 MDHEN, CDR2 SYDVKM. The CDR3 extends over 16 amino acids. CDR3 loop: CASSFFGGAGYNEQFF. CDR3 in DNA: TGTGCCAGCAGTTTCTTTGGAGGGGCGGGCTACAATGAGCAGTTCTTC.

This clone appeared a few times. This chain connects TRBV30 to TRBJ2-7, with 10 nucleotides matching TRBD1. Trimming cost V 3 bases and J 2 bases; bases outside gene matches: 4. The CDR3 consists of 14 residues. Germline values: CDR1 GTSNPN, CDR2 SVGIG (reference sequence). CDR3 bases: TGTGCCTGGAGCTCCGGGACAGGGGCCTACGAGCAGTACTTC. Translating it yields CAWSSGTGAYEQYF.

The rearrangement uses TRBV5-1 and TRBJ2-5, with D perhaps TRBD2 (5 bases). The germline CDR1 and CDR2 sequences are SGHRS and YFSETQ. Trimming took off 6 bases at V and 7 bases at J, with 10 bases between the two ends. This CDR3 has 11 amino acids. The CDR3 protein is CASKLEGTQYF. CDR3 bases: TGCGCCAGCAAACTAGAGGGGACCCAGTACTTC.

This clone showed up just once. This sequence is one base from a far larger clone and is likely a read error. This chain uses TRBV5-1 with TRBJ2-7; the match to TRBD1 covers 9 bases. Germline CDR1 and CDR2: SGHRS and YFSETQ. The CDR3 has 15 residues. V was pared by 3 bases and J by 7 bases, with 11 bases of the junction left unmatched. The CDR3 nucleotides read TGCGCCAGCAGCTCGAACGACAGGGGGGGGGATGAGCAGTACTTC. It codes for CASSSNDRGGDEQYF.

The V and J genes are TRBV29-1 and TRBJ2-7, with no clear D. V lost 7 bases, J lost 3 bases, and 16 bases lay in between. CDR1 is SQVTM and CDR2 is ANQGSEA in the germline V gene. This CDR3 is 13 amino acids long. The DNA for the CDR3 is TGCAGCGCTGCTGTGGGCTTCGGCTACGAGCAGTACTTC. Translated, it gives CSAAVGFGYEQYF.

The rearrangement joins TRBV4-1 to TRBJ2-1, with 7 bases lining up with TRBD2. Germline values: CDR1 MGHRA, CDR2 YSYEKL. CDR3 length: 16 residues. V was clipped by 3 bases and J by 1 base; unmatched bases: 6. The CDR3 DNA follows: TGCGCCAGCAGCCAGGTAGCGGGTGGGTCCTACAATGAGCAGTTCTTC. This gives the protein CASSQVAGGSYNEQFF.

The chain carries TRBV7-6 and TRBJ1-3; D might be TRBD1 (6 bases). Between the trimmed V and J ends, which lost 6 bases and 0 bases, there was a span of 21 bases. The CDR3 is 18 amino acids. Germline CDR1 is SGHVS and CDR2 is FNYEAQ. CDR3 amino acids: CASRPNNNKGGSGNTIYF. CDR3 sequence (DNA): TGTGCCAGCAGACCAAACAACAACAAAGGGGGCTCTGGAAACACCATATATTTT. Full variable domain (remainder filled in from reference TRBV7-6 and TRBJ1-3): GAGVSQSPRYKVTKRGQDVALRCDPISGHVSLYWYRQALGQGPEFLTYFNYEAQQDKSGLPNDRFSAERPEGSISTLTIQRTEQRDSAMYRCASRPNNNKGGSGNTIYFGEGSWLTVV.

This clone has more than one count but fewer than ten. This chain joins TRBV4-2 and TRBJ2-5; 8 nucleotides agree with TRBD2. The CDR3 covers 14 residues. The junction had 3 bases not matched to a gene; V was cut back by 1 base and J by 5 bases. Germline V lookup: CDR1 LGHNA, CDR2 YNFKEQ. The CDR3 reads CASSQGGGGETQYF. The CDR3 DNA reads TGTGCCAGCAGCCAAGGGGGCGGGGGGGAGACCCAGTACTTC.

The V call is TRBV2, the J call TRBJ2-7; 7 nucleotides align to TRBD1. The germline V gene encodes CDR1 SNHLY and CDR2 FYNNEI. The CDR3 length is 14 residues. J was trimmed by 5 bases and V by 2 bases; bases with no gene match: 6. The CDR3 loop reads CASSEPRGINEQYF. CDR3 coding DNA: TGTGCCAGCAGTGAACCCAGGGGGATAAACGAGCAGTACTTC.

The chain uses TRBV10-1 and TRBJ2-7; D unclear. Trimming took off 2 bases at V and 3 bases at J, with 8 bases between the two ends. There are 13 residues in the CDR3. Germline loops: CDR1 WNHNN, CDR2 SYGVQD (reference sequence). CDR3 region: CASSEGGYYEQYF. The CDR3, as DNA: TGCGCCAGCAGTGAGGGCGGATACTACGAGCAGTACTTC.

This clone appeared a single time. This sequence joins TRBV5-1 and TRBJ2-7; 10 bases match TRBD1. Germline V gene data show CDR1 as SGHRS and CDR2 as YFSETQ. The J segment lost 1 base and the V segment lost 5 bases, leaving 6 bases of the junction unmatched. This CDR3 is built from 15 residues. CDR3 loop: CASSLGTGVSYEQYF. In nucleotides, the CDR3 is TGCGCCAGCAGTTTAGGGACAGGGGTTTCCTACGAGCAGTACTTC.

This clone was observed a few times. The chain is built from TRBV6-6 and TRBJ1-1; TRBD1 aligns across 7 bases. The germline gives CDR1 MNHNY, CDR2 SVGAGI (reference sequence). The CDR3 extends over 13 amino acids. V lost 4 bases to trimming and J lost 5 bases; unmatched junction nucleotides: 4. CDR3 protein: CASSFAGGTEAFF. The CDR3 coding sequence is TGTGCCAGCAGTTTCGCAGGGGGAACTGAAGCTTTCTTT.

The chain has TRBV7-8 and TRBJ2-7; D may be TRBD1 (5 bases). The CDR3 extends over 15 amino acids. The V gene lost 5 bases and the J gene lost 1 base, with 15 bases spanning the gap. Per germline, CDR1 SGHVS and CDR2 FQNEAQ. CDR3 sequence: CASSTRQRISYEQYF. DNA of the CDR3: TGTGCCAGCAGCACTCGACAGCGTATTTCCTACGAGCAGTACTTC.

This chain joins TRBV27 and TRBJ2-1, with 14 bases aligning to TRBD2. Trimming cost V 4 bases and J 5 bases; bases outside gene matches: 7. The V gene's germline CDR1 is MNHEY and CDR2 SMNVEV (reference sequence). CDR3 length: 17 residues. The CDR3 is CASSSGLAGATDNEQFF. CDR3 sequence (DNA): TGTGCCAGCAGTTCGGGACTAGCGGGAGCAACCGACAATGAGCAGTTCTTC.

J is TRBJ2-5 and V is TRBV29-1; D unclear. This CDR3 region has 12 residues. Germline V lookup: CDR1 SQVTM, CDR2 ANQGSEA. Trimming cost V 1 base and J 3 bases, with 6 bases left between them. The CDR3 is CSVEALEETQYF. CDR3 nucleotides: TGCAGCGTTGAAGCCCTAGAAGAGACCCAGTACTTC. Combining the CDR3 with reference TRBV29-1 and TRBJ2-5 gives the whole variable domain SAVISQKPSRDICQRGTSLTIQCQVDSQVTMMFWYRQQPGQSLTLIATANQGSEATYESGFVIDKFPISRPNLTFSTLTVSNMSPEDSSIYLCSVEALEETQYFGPGTRLLVL.

This clone is medium-sized (0.01 to 0.1%) by share. This chain uses TRBV7-9 with TRBJ1-4; 8 nucleotides match TRBD1. Germline CDR1 is SEHNR and CDR2 is FQNEAQ (reference sequence). Unmatched junction bases numbered 12, after V lost 3 bases and J lost 0 bases. CDR3 size: 19 residues. The CDR3 nucleotides are TGTGCCAGCAGCTTGTCGACAGGGGATATTGCATCAACTAATGAAAAACTGTTTTTT. Its protein product is CASSLSTGDIASTNEKLFF.

Concerning this clone: One junction end does not reproduce the germline sequence, and a read error may be involved. The chain links TRBV5-1 to TRBJ1-2; possibly TRBD1 for D (6 bases). Germline V gene data show CDR1 as SGHRS and CDR2 as YFSETQ. CDR3 size: 14 residues. CDR3 DNA sequence: TGCGCCAGCAGCTTAGGACAGTCTAACTATGGCTACATCTTC. This gives the protein CASSLGQSNYGYIF.

The chain carries TRBV7-9 and TRBJ2-1, with 7 bases matching TRBD1. V shed 5 bases, J shed 0 bases, and the junction held 7 bases outside the gene matches. CDR3 size: 16 residues. Germline loops: CDR1 SEHNR, CDR2 FQNEAQ (reference sequence). CDR3 nucleotide sequence: TGTGCCAGCAGCCATGGGACAGCAAGCTCCTACAATGAGCAGTTCTTC. This codes for CASSHGTASSYNEQFF.

This chain links TRBV6-1 with TRBJ2-7; possible D gene TRBD2, 6 bases. Deletions cut 3 bases from V and 0 bases from J, with 9 bases between. The CDR3 spans 14 residues. Germline CDR1 is MNHNS and CDR2 is SASEGT. CDR3 sequence reads: CASSDREVSYEQYF. CDR3 in DNA: TGTGCCAGCAGTGACAGGGAGGTCTCCTACGAGCAGTACTTC.

This chain joins TRBV11-2 and TRBJ1-1, with D perhaps TRBD1 (6 bases). V gave up 3 bases and J gave up 0 bases, with 17 bases separating them. This CDR3 spans 17 amino acids. Germline V gives CDR1 SGHAT, CDR2 FQNNGV. The CDR3: CASSLKQGLGLNTEAFF. DNA of the CDR3: TGTGCCAGCAGCTTGAAACAGGGTTTGGGGTTGAACACTGAAGCTTTCTTT.

CDR3 loop: CASSTGLAGEEQYF. The CDR3 coding sequence is TGTGCCAGTAGTACCGGACTAGCGGGAGAGGAGCAGTACTTC. The genes are TRBV19 and TRBJ2-7; 13 nucleotides agree with TRBD2. The CDR3 has 14 amino acids. The germline V gene has CDR1 LNHDA and CDR2 SQIVND (reference sequence). The V and J ends lost 4 bases and 7 bases, in that order; junction bases with no gene match: 4.

The count of this clone is one. This CDR3 fails to terminate in the conserved phenylalanine or tryptophan, so it likely reflects a read error. The chain has TRBV7-2 and TRBJ2-3; D may be TRBD2 (6 bases). Germline CDR1 is SGHTA and CDR2 is FQGNSA. The ends were cut back, 5 bases at V and 5 bases at J, with 20 bases in the middle. The CDR3 is 16 residues long. The CDR3 protein is CASSRDGGKARDTQYL. Written as DNA, the CDR3 is TGTGCCAGCAGCCGAGATGGCGGGAAGGCGAGAGATACGCAGTATCTT.

This chain joins TRBV6-6 and TRBJ2-1; TRBD2 agrees at 9 bases. Trimming removed 0 bases from V and 6 bases from J; junction bases left unmatched: 6. The germline V gene has CDR1 MNHNY and CDR2 SVGAGI (reference sequence). CDR3 size: 16 residues. CDR3 sequence: CASSYSSSGRGNEQFF. The CDR3, as DNA: TGTGCCAGCAGTTACTCGAGTAGCGGGAGAGGCAATGAGCAGTTCTTC.

This chain uses TRBV4-1 with TRBJ2-1; 8 bases are a match to TRBD2. Germline V gene sequence: CDR1 MGHRA, CDR2 YSYEKL. The CDR3 is made up of 18 amino acids. The V gene end was trimmed by 5 bases and the J gene end by 2 bases; junction bases not matched to a gene: 14. The CDR3 coding sequence is TGCGCCAGCAGCTCCCTCACCGGGGCGGGAGGAACCTACAATGAGCAGTTCTTC. Translation: CASSSLTGAGGTYNEQFF.

This clone was found once. J is TRBJ1-2 and V is TRBV6-1; maybe TRBD1 (5 bases). Trimming pared 2 bases from V and 5 bases from J, leaving 12 bases between. The germline CDR1 and CDR2 sequences are MNHNS and SASEGT. The CDR3 is 14 residues long. In nucleotides, the CDR3 is TGTGCCAGCAGTGAAAGGGGTGGAGGGTATGGCTACACCTTC. It translates to CASSERGGGYGYTF.

The rearrangement links TRBV29-1 to TRBJ2-3; TRBD2 matches at 10 bases. CDR1 is SQVTM and CDR2 is ANQGSEA in the germline V gene. The CDR3 length is 15 residues. The V and J ends lost 0 bases and 5 bases, in that order; junction bases with no gene match: 5. The CDR3 loop reads CSVEDGPSGRDTQYF. As DNA, the CDR3 is TGCAGCGTTGAAGATGGCCCTAGCGGGAGAGATACGCAGTATTTT.

The chain joins TRBV28 to TRBJ2-6; no definite D call. This CDR3 contains 16 residues. Germline V gene sequence: CDR1 MDHEN, CDR2 SYDVKM. V shed 7 bases and J shed 2 bases, with 15 bases lying between them. CDR3 sequence (DNA): TGTGCCAGCAACCGGCCATCGGGTACTGGGGCCAACGTCCTGACTTTC. Protein product: CASNRPSGTGANVLTF.

V is TRBV25-1 and J is TRBJ2-7; no definite D call. Germline V gene lookup returns CDR1 MGHDK and CDR2 SYGVNS. V lost 4 bases, J lost 6 bases, and 7 bases lay in between. The CDR3 consists of 11 residues. The CDR3 region has the DNA TGTGCCAGCAGTGTAAGAGCCGAGCAGTACTTC. As protein: CASSVRAEQYF.

The rearrangement links TRBV9 to TRBJ2-7; 10 bases fit TRBD2. Germline-derived CDR1 and CDR2 are SGDLS and YYNGEE. This CDR3 has 14 residues. J was trimmed by 3 bases and V by 0 bases; bases with no gene match: 0. The CDR3 nucleotides are TGTGCCAGCAGCGTAGGACTAGCGGGCTACGAGCAGTACTTC. It codes for CASSVGLAGYEQYF.

The chain combines TRBV21-1 with TRBJ1-1; the DNA was not used to check the table's D call, TRBD1. TRBV21-1 is a recognized pseudogene. The length of the CDR3 is 18 residues. The CDR3 protein is CASSLEGGQGKMNTEAFF. In nucleotides, the CDR3 is TGTGCCAGCAGCCTTGAGGGGGGACAGGGTAAAATGAACACTGAAGCTTTCTTT.